There are many counts of the clone carrying this T cell receptor beta chain. The data derive from a study of identical twins. CDR3 length equals 12 residues. Trimming took 6 bases from V and 1 from J, leaving 6 bases between them. TCRdb independently ran MiXCR on the 5' RACE reads; one entry per CDR3 protein. The data show roughly 260,000 distinct CDR3 sequences, with around 15% seen just once and around 9.5% held by the top ten. The sequenced sample consisted of memory (CD45RO+) T cells sorted from blood. J is TRBJ1-1 and V is TRBV12-3 or TRBV12-4, with D hard to call. The origin of this receptor is a woman between 18 and 30 years old in good health. CDR3 nucleotides: TGTGCCAGCAGGACTCGGAACACTGAAGCTTTCTTT. Protein product: CASRTRNTEAFF.